A selection of T cell receptor beta chains follows, all from one sample in a study of OX40 agonist ivuxolimab in advanced cancers. Measured with immunoSEQ multiplex PCR; TCRdb has only the in-frame clones, and not every one. The sample contains nearly 80,000 clones, roughly 88% of which appear only once. Source: CD4+ or CD8+ T cells sorted from blood, taken in a trial of the OX40 agonist ivuxolimab. These receptors were collected from an adult with an advanced solid tumor such as melanoma, head and neck, liver or kidney cancer. Each CDR3 is given with its conserved first and last residue. Each record gives: CDR3 protein, CDR3 DNA, clone size, D gene, V gene, J gene. D genes are given only for firm matches. A clone size is listed for some rows: how often the clone was seen (once, few, many), or a class if it is expanded.

CDR3aa: CASSHLDRDNLLAFF
CDR3nt: TGTGCCAGTAGTCACCTAGACAGGGACAATTTGTTAGCTTTCTTT
abundance: once
d_gene: TRBD1
v_gene: TRBV19
j_gene: TRBJ1-1

CDR3aa: CASRHAGGVEKLFF
CDR3nt: TGTGCCAGCAGACATGCAGGGGGAGTTGAAAAACTGTTTTTT
abundance: .
d_gene: TRBD1
v_gene: TRBV6-6
j_gene: TRBJ1-4

CDR3aa: CASSQAGNAGANVLTF
CDR3nt: TGCGCCAGCAGCCAAGCGGGGAATGCTGGGGCCAACGTCCTGACTTTC
abundance: once
d_gene: .
v_gene: TRBV4-1
j_gene: TRBJ2-6

CDR3aa: CASSYGQGAYEQYF
CDR3nt: TGTGCCAGCTCTTACGGGCAGGGGGCCTACGAGCAGTACTTC
abundance: .
d_gene: TRBD1
v_gene: TRBV18
j_gene: TRBJ2-7

CDR3aa: CASSFLDFGYGHTF
CDR3nt: TGTGCCAGCAGCTTCTTAGATTTTGGCTATGGCCACACCTTC
abundance: .
d_gene: .
v_gene: TRBV5-8
j_gene: TRBJ1-2

CDR3aa: CSVRQDYGYTF
CDR3nt: TGCAGCGTTCGACAAGACTATGGCTACACCTTC
abundance: .
d_gene: .
v_gene: TRBV29-1
j_gene: TRBJ1-2

CDR3aa: CASSPGERYGYTF
CDR3nt: TGCGCCAGCAGTCCGGGGGAGAGGTATGGCTACACCTTC
abundance: .
d_gene: .
v_gene: TRBV5-1
j_gene: TRBJ1-2

CDR3aa: CASSLLGTEAFF
CDR3nt: TGTGCCAGCAGCTTGCTGGGGACTGAAGCTTTCTTT
abundance: .
d_gene: .
v_gene: TRBV5-6
j_gene: TRBJ1-1

CDR3aa: CASSYSTRGNTEAFF
CDR3nt: TGTGCCAGCAGTTACTCCACGAGGGGGAACACTGAAGCTTTCTTT
abundance: .
d_gene: .
v_gene: TRBV6-5
j_gene: TRBJ1-1

CDR3aa: CASSTRQGRSSYNEQFF
CDR3nt: TGCGCCAGCAGCACCCGACAGGGGAGATCCTCCTACAATGAGCAGTTCTTC
abundance: .
d_gene: TRBD1
v_gene: TRBV5-1
j_gene: TRBJ2-1

CDR3aa: CASSVVGGNTEAFF
CDR3nt: TGTGCCAGCAGCGTAGTTGGGGGGAACACTGAAGCTTTCTTT
abundance: .
d_gene: .
v_gene: TRBV9
j_gene: TRBJ1-1

CDR3aa: CASSLDMSTGELFF
CDR3nt: TGTGCCAGCAGCTTAGACATGTCCACCGGGGAGCTGTTTTTT
abundance: .
d_gene: .
v_gene: TRBV7-9
j_gene: TRBJ2-2

CDR3aa: CASSPPTPYTEAFF
CDR3nt: TGTGCCAGCTCACCCCCGACCCCTTACACTGAAGCTTTCTTT
abundance: .
d_gene: .
v_gene: TRBV18
j_gene: TRBJ1-1

CDR3aa: CASSTSGGSETQYF
CDR3nt: TGTGCCAGCAGTACTAGCGGGGGGAGCGAGACCCAGTACTTC
abundance: .
d_gene: TRBD2
v_gene: TRBV7-9
j_gene: TRBJ2-5

CDR3aa: CASSEGSGSNQPQHF
CDR3nt: TGTGCCAGCAGTGAAGGGTCTGGGAGCAATCAGCCCCAGCATTTT
abundance: .
d_gene: .
v_gene: TRBV6-1
j_gene: TRBJ1-5

CDR3aa: CASSSGTGMDEKLFF
CDR3nt: TGCGCCAGCAGCTCCGGGACAGGGATGGATGAAAAACTGTTTTTT
abundance: .
d_gene: TRBD1
v_gene: TRBV4-1
j_gene: TRBJ1-4

CDR3aa: CASSLTGPADTQYF
CDR3nt: TGTGCCAGCAGCTTGACGGGGCCGGCAGATACGCAGTATTTT
abundance: .
d_gene: .
v_gene: TRBV5-6
j_gene: TRBJ2-3

CDR3aa: CASSTGHSSETQYF
CDR3nt: TGTGCCAGCAGCACGGGCCATAGCTCGGAGACCCAGTACTTC
abundance: .
d_gene: .
v_gene: TRBV11-1
j_gene: TRBJ2-5

CDR3aa: CASSKTGTGYFNTQYF
CDR3nt: TGTGCCAGCAGTAAGACCGGGACAGGGTACTTCAATACGCAGTATTTT
abundance: .
d_gene: TRBD1
v_gene: TRBV27
j_gene: TRBJ2-3

CDR3aa: CASSDGAGGYEQYF
CDR3nt: TGTGCCAGCAGTGACGGGGCGGGGGGCTACGAGCAGTACTTC
abundance: .
d_gene: TRBD2
v_gene: TRBV5-4
j_gene: TRBJ2-7

CDR3aa: CASSETGSRAFF
CDR3nt: TGCGCCAGCAGTGAGACAGGCTCTCGAGCTTTCTTT
abundance: few
d_gene: .
v_gene: TRBV10-2
j_gene: TRBJ1-1

CDR3aa: CASSPVPSGANVLTF
CDR3nt: TGTGCCAGCTCACCAGTCCCCTCTGGGGCCAACGTCCTGACTTTC
abundance: .
d_gene: .
v_gene: TRBV18
j_gene: TRBJ2-6

CDR3aa: CASNLDRRNEKLFF
CDR3nt: TGTGCCAGCAACCTAGACAGACGTAATGAAAAACTGTTTTTT
abundance: .
d_gene: .
v_gene: TRBV6-5
j_gene: TRBJ1-4

CDR3aa: CASSDGTGRATEAFF
CDR3nt: TGTGCCAGCAGCGACGGGACAGGGAGGGCTACTGAAGCTTTCTTT
abundance: .
d_gene: TRBD1
v_gene: TRBV4-2
j_gene: TRBJ1-1

CDR3aa: CASSLVGDGYTF
CDR3nt: TGCGCCAGCAGCTTGGTAGGGGATGGCTACACCTTC
abundance: .
d_gene: .
v_gene: TRBV5-1
j_gene: TRBJ1-2

CDR3aa: CASSDFNAYEQYF
CDR3nt: TGTGCCAGCAGTGATTTCAATGCCTACGAGCAGTACTTC
abundance: .
d_gene: .
v_gene: TRBV25-1
j_gene: TRBJ2-7

CDR3aa: CAWTGGGRGVGAFF
CDR3nt: TGTGCCTGGACCGGAGGGGGGAGGGGAGTTGGAGCTTTCTTT
abundance: .
d_gene: .
v_gene: TRBV30
j_gene: TRBJ1-1

CDR3aa: CASSSYGQGGTNEKLFF
CDR3nt: TGCGCCAGCAGCTCATACGGACAGGGAGGAACTAATGAAAAACTGTTTTTT
abundance: .
d_gene: TRBD1
v_gene: TRBV5-1
j_gene: TRBJ1-4

CDR3aa: CASDILAKNIQYF
CDR3nt: TGTGCCAGCGATATCCTAGCCAAAAACATTCAGTACTTC
abundance: .
d_gene: .
v_gene: TRBV2
j_gene: TRBJ2-4

CDR3aa: CASTDNRVNSPLHF
CDR3nt: TGTGCCAGCACAGATAACAGGGTTAATTCACCCCTCCACTTT
abundance: .
d_gene: .
v_gene: TRBV28
j_gene: TRBJ1-6

CDR3aa: CASSIRAQRGTEAFF
CDR3nt: TGTGCCAGCAGCATACGGGCTCAACGAGGGACTGAAGCTTTCTTT
abundance: few
d_gene: .
v_gene: TRBV11-2
j_gene: TRBJ1-1

CDR3aa: CASSEEGIHSNSPLHF
CDR3nt: TGTGCCAGCAGTGAAGAGGGGATACATTCTAATTCACCCCTCCACTTT
abundance: .
d_gene: .
v_gene: TRBV2
j_gene: TRBJ1-6

CDR3aa: CASSEEVGTYEQYF
CDR3nt: TGTGCCAGCAGTGAAGAGGTGGGAACCTACGAGCAGTACTTC
abundance: once
d_gene: .
v_gene: TRBV2
j_gene: TRBJ2-7

CDR3aa: CASSLMGATDRATGELFF
CDR3nt: TGTGCCAGCAGCTTGATGGGGGCGACAGACAGGGCTACCGGGGAGCTGTTTTTT
abundance: .
d_gene: TRBD1
v_gene: TRBV5-8
j_gene: TRBJ2-2

CDR3aa: CASRRTAETETQYF
CDR3nt: TGTGCCAGCAGAAGGACAGCCGAGACGGAGACCCAGTACTTC
abundance: once
d_gene: .
v_gene: TRBV6-1
j_gene: TRBJ2-5

CDR3aa: CASSLAWGTEAFF
CDR3nt: TGTGCTAGCAGCTTAGCTTGGGGGACTGAAGCTTTCTTT
abundance: .
d_gene: .
v_gene: TRBV7-7
j_gene: TRBJ1-1

CDR3aa: CASSLGVTSGNTIYF
CDR3nt: TGCGCCAGCAGCTTGGGGGTAACCTCTGGAAACACCATATATTTT
abundance: .
d_gene: .
v_gene: TRBV5-1
j_gene: TRBJ1-3

CDR3aa: CASSMEGNQPQHF
CDR3nt: TGTGCCAGTAGTATGGAGGGGAATCAGCCCCAGCATTTT
abundance: .
d_gene: .
v_gene: TRBV19
j_gene: TRBJ1-5

CDR3aa: CASSEEVGSPLHF
CDR3nt: TGTGCCAGCAGTGAAGAGGTGGGGTCGCCCCTCCACTTT
abundance: .
d_gene: .
v_gene: TRBV6-1
j_gene: TRBJ1-6

CDR3aa: CASSEETYRYSNQPQHF
CDR3nt: TGTGCCAGCAGTGAAGAGACTTACCGATATAGCAATCAGCCCCAGCATTTT
abundance: .
d_gene: .
v_gene: TRBV6-1
j_gene: TRBJ1-5

CDR3aa: CASSPPDNYGYTF
CDR3nt: TGTGCCAGCTCACCTCCAGACAACTATGGCTACACCTTC
abundance: .
d_gene: .
v_gene: TRBV18
j_gene: TRBJ1-2

CDR3aa: CASSPLDFVSGNTIYF
CDR3nt: TGTGCCAGCTCACCACTGGACTTTGTCTCTGGAAACACCATATATTTT
abundance: .
d_gene: .
v_gene: TRBV18
j_gene: TRBJ1-3

CDR3aa: CASSRLSGGGQFF
CDR3nt: TGTGCCAGCAGCCGACTGAGCGGGGGAGGGCAGTTCTTC
abundance: .
d_gene: TRBD2
v_gene: TRBV5-8
j_gene: TRBJ2-1

CDR3aa: CASSGGTGNTDTQYF
CDR3nt: TGCGCCAGCAGTGGGGGGACAGGGAACACAGATACGCAGTATTTT
abundance: .
d_gene: TRBD1
v_gene: TRBV10-1
j_gene: TRBJ2-3

CDR3aa: CASSILGSGVQPQHF
CDR3nt: TGTGCCAGTAGTATTTTGGGTTCAGGGGTTCAGCCCCAGCATTTT
abundance: .
d_gene: .
v_gene: TRBV19
j_gene: TRBJ1-5

CDR3aa: CASSLVQVRGETQYF
CDR3nt: TGTGCCAGCAGCTTAGTGCAGGTTAGGGGAGAGACCCAGTACTTC
abundance: .
d_gene: .
v_gene: TRBV7-9
j_gene: TRBJ2-5

CDR3aa: CASSSQPIAGGATDTQYF
CDR3nt: TGCGCCAGCAGCTCCCAACCGATAGCGGGGGGAGCCACAGATACGCAGTATTTT
abundance: .
d_gene: TRBD2
v_gene: TRBV5-1
j_gene: TRBJ2-3

CDR3aa: CASSSQGFGSHYGYTF
CDR3nt: TGTGCCAGCAGCTCACAGGGATTTGGGTCTCACTATGGCTACACCTTC
abundance: .
d_gene: .
v_gene: TRBV5-4
j_gene: TRBJ1-2

CDR3aa: CASSFPGTGKEKLFF
CDR3nt: TGTGCCAGCAGTTTCCCCGGGACAGGGAAGGAAAAACTGTTTTTT
abundance: few
d_gene: TRBD1
v_gene: TRBV6-6
j_gene: TRBJ1-4

CDR3aa: CASSVASQETQYF
CDR3nt: TGTGCCAGCAGCGTAGCTAGTCAAGAGACCCAGTACTTC
abundance: .
d_gene: .
v_gene: TRBV9
j_gene: TRBJ2-5

CDR3aa: CSVNPAGEDTEAFF
CDR3nt: TGCAGCGTTAATCCGGCAGGTGAAGACACTGAAGCTTTCTTT
abundance: .
d_gene: .
v_gene: TRBV29-1
j_gene: TRBJ1-1

CDR3aa: CASGTGQSNEKLFF
CDR3nt: TGTGCTAGTGGTACGGGACAGAGTAATGAAAAACTGTTTTTT
abundance: .
d_gene: TRBD1
v_gene: TRBV12-5
j_gene: TRBJ1-4

CDR3aa: CASSFDRGRSGYTF
CDR3nt: TGTGCCAGCAGCTTCGACAGGGGGCGGTCTGGCTACACCTTC
abundance: .
d_gene: TRBD1
v_gene: TRBV7-2
j_gene: TRBJ1-2

CDR3aa: CASSAVGLGYNEQFF
CDR3nt: TGTGCCAGCAGTGCTGTGGGGCTAGGTTACAATGAGCAGTTCTTC
abundance: .
d_gene: .
v_gene: TRBV6-1
j_gene: TRBJ2-1

CDR3aa: CASSLTGEPGNTIYF
CDR3nt: TGTGCCAGCAGCTTAACAGGGGAACCTGGAAACACCATATATTTT
abundance: .
d_gene: .
v_gene: TRBV7-3
j_gene: TRBJ1-3